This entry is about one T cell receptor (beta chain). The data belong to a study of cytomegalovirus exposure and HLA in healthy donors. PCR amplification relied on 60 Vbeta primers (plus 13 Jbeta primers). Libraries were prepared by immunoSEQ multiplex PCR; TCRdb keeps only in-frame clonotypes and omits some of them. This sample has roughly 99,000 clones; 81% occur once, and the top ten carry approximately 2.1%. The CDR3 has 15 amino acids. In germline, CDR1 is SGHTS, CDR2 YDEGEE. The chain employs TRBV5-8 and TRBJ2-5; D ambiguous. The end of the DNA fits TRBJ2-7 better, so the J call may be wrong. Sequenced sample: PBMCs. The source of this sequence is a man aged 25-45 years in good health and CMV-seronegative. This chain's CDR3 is CASSLAAGRSYEQYF. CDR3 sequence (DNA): TGTGCCAGCAGCTTGGCGGCAGGCCGATCCTACGAGCAGTACTTC.